This TCR beta chain stems from a study of blood T cell repertoires in COVID-19. This clone was recorded a few times. Authors' processing steps: Scientists estimated how many nucleated cells there were by amplifying reference gene primers. Sequencing was performed with immunoSEQ multiplex PCR; in TCRdb, only in-frame clones are kept and a portion is missing. V and J calls and clone size are given by that table; D and trimming were obtained from the DNA. Of roughly 150,000 clones listed, 84% were seen once; the top ten hold about 8%. The CDR3 consists of 14 residues. V dropped 2 bases and J dropped 6 bases, with 12 bases sitting between them. Germline values: CDR1 SGHNT, CDR2 YYREEE (reference sequence).

The rearrangement uses TRBV5-4 and TRBJ1-5; D possibly corresponds to TRBD1 (5 bases). The sample comprised peripheral blood. This TCR was sampled from a human donor in a cohort sampled during active COVID-19. The CDR3 region is CASSLEPGPQPQHF. CDR3 DNA sequence: TGTGCCAGCAGCTTAGAACCAGGGCCTCAGCCCCAGCATTTT.